This passage covers 9 T cell receptor beta chains from one sample sequenced in a study of T cell responses to AZD1222 COVID-19 vaccine. TCRdb's table, derived via immunoSEQ multiplex PCR, lists solely in-frame clones and lacks some. This table has about 100,000 clones, nearly 90% appearing once. The specimen was peripheral blood, collected 28 days after the second AZD1222 dose. These TCRs come from an adult who received the AZD1222 COVID-19 vaccine.

The chain is built from TRBV18 and TRBJ1-2; D gene uncertain. Germline CDR1 KGHSH, CDR2 LQKENI. The CDR3 extends over 13 amino acids. Trimming took off 3 bases at V and 4 bases at J, with 9 bases between the two ends. In nucleotides, the CDR3 is TGTGCCAGCTCACCGAATGGACTCTATGGCTACACCTTC. It is translated as CASSPNGLYGYTF.

The V and J genes are TRBV7-9 and TRBJ1-4; 9 bases are shared with TRBD1. The CDR3 length is 15 residues. V dropped 4 bases and J dropped 7; count of bases not matched to a gene: 7. Germline V gene data show CDR1 as SEHNR and CDR2 as FQNEAQ (reference sequence). This chain's CDR3 is CASSSRTGDSEKLFF. The CDR3 nucleotides are TGTGCCAGCAGCTCCAGGACAGGGGACAGTGAAAAACTGTTTTTT.

The V call is TRBV24-1, the J call TRBJ1-5; 8 positions match TRBD1. Per the germline V gene, CDR1 is KGHDR and CDR2 is SFDVKD. The V gene end was trimmed by 4 bases and the J gene end by 7 bases; junction bases not matched to a gene: 11. The CDR3 is 16 amino acids. CDR3: CATSDKGQGRNQPQHF. CDR3 nucleotide sequence: TGTGCCACCAGTGACAAAGGACAGGGAAGAAACCAGCCCCAGCATTTT.

The chain carries TRBV6-6 and TRBJ1-2; 8 positions match TRBD1. Losses at the gene ends were 2 bases for V and 3 bases for J; bases not matched to a gene: 5. There are 15 residues in the CDR3. CDR1 is MNHNY and CDR2 is SVGAGI in the germline V gene (reference sequence). In nucleotides, the CDR3 is TGTGCCAGCAGTTACCCACAGGGGGGGGACTATGGCTACACCTTC. It specifies CASSYPQGGDYGYTF.

This clone was seen only once. This chain connects TRBV7-9 to TRBJ1-2; 9 nucleotides align to TRBD1. Germline trimming cut 5 bases from V and 2 bases from J; bases unmatched to any gene: 9. Looked up from germline, CDR1 is SEHNR and CDR2 is FQNEAQ (reference sequence). This CDR3 is built from 16 residues. The CDR3 sequence is CASSGDREGLNYGYTF. In DNA form, the CDR3 reads TGTGCCAGCAGCGGGGACAGGGAGGGACTGAACTATGGCTACACCTTC.

This clone occurred a few times. The chain couples TRBV10-1 to TRBJ2-2; 7 nucleotides agree with TRBD1. Per the germline V gene, CDR1 is WNHNN and CDR2 is SYGVQD (reference sequence). Germline trimming cut 8 bases from V and 6 bases from J; bases unmatched to any gene: 6. The CDR3 extends over 13 amino acids. The CDR3 DNA is TGCGCCAGCTCCGGACAGGTGGCCGGGGAGCTGTTTTTT. Translated: CASSGQVAGELFF.

In its sample, this clone was seen a few times. The J gene is TRBJ2-1, the V gene TRBV9; 10 bases are a match to TRBD1. V was pared by 9 bases and J by 3 bases, with 9 bases of the junction left unmatched. Germline-derived CDR1 and CDR2 are SGDLS and YYNGEE. CDR3 size: 15 residues. As DNA, the CDR3 is TGTGCCACCTCAGCCGGGACAGGGGACTACAATGAGCAGTTCTTC. Amino acids: CATSAGTGDYNEQFF.

This chain links TRBV10-1 with TRBJ2-3, with 7 bases matching TRBD1. The ends lost 2 bases at V and 2 bases at J; junction bases unmatched: 7. Germline assignment: CDR1 WNHNN and CDR2 SYGVQD (reference sequence). CDR3 length equals 16 residues. The CDR3 DNA sequence: TGCGCCAGCAGTGAGGAACAGGGGTCGGTCACAGATACGCAGTATTTT. Translated: CASSEEQGSVTDTQYF.

The chain employs TRBV7-2 and TRBJ2-1; TRBD1 is a possible D gene (6 bases). This CDR3 is built from 13 residues. Deletions cut 5 bases from V and 12 bases from J, with 17 bases between. CDR1 is SGHTA, CDR2 FQGNSA, per germline. CDR3 sequence reads: CASSADPSRGQFF. Written as DNA, the CDR3 is TGTGCCAGCAGCGCAGACCCATCCAGGGGGCAGTTCTTC.